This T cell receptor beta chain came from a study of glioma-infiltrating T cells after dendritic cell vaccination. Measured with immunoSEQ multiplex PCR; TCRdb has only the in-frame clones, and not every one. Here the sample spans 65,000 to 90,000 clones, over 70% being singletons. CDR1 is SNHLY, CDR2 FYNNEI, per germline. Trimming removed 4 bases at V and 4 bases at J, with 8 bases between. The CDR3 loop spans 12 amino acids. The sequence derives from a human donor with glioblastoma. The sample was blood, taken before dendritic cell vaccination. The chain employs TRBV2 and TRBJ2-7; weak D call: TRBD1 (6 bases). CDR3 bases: TGTGCCAGCAGTGTACAGGGTTACGAGCAGTACTTC. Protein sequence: CASSVQGYEQYF.